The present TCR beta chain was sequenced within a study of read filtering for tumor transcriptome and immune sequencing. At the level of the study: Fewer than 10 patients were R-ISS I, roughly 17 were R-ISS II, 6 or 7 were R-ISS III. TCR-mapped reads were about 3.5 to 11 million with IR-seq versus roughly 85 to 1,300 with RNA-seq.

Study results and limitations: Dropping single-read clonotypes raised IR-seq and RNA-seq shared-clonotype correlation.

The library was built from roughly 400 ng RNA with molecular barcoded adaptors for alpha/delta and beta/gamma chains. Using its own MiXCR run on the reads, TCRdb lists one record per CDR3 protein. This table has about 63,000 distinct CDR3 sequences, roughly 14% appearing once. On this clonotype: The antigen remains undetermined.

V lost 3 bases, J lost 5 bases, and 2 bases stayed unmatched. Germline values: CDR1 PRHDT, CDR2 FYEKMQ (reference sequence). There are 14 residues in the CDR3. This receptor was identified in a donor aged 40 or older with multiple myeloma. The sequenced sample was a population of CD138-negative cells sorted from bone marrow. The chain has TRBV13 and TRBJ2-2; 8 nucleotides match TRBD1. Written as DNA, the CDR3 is TGTGCCAGCAGCTTCGGACAGGGTACCGGGGAGCTGTTTTTT. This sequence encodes CASSFGQGTGELFF.